Presented here are 29 T cell receptor beta chains from one specimen sequenced in a study of neurological immune-mediated disorders. TCRdb reprocessed the 5' RACE reads with MiXCR, giving one entry per CDR3 protein. The sample shows under 130,000 distinct CDR3 sequences, less than 14% of them seen only once. The time point is: longitudinal time-point 3. Sequencing was done on a sample of PBMCs. These receptors came from a female donor with HTLV-1-associated myelopathy (HAM/TSP).

This clonotype appeared many times. The V gene is TRBV20-1, the J gene TRBJ2-7, with 7 bases fitting TRBD1. V trimming: 6 bases; J trimming: 4 bases; junction bases outside the gene matches: 9. The CDR3 is 13 residues long. Germline CDR1 and CDR2: DFQATT and SNEGSKA (reference sequence). The CDR3 region is CSALPGQLYEQYF. The CDR3 nucleotides read TGCAGTGCCCTACCGGGACAGCTATACGAGCAGTACTTC.

This clonotype was found many times. This CDR3 is CASSLNRVSYEQYF. In nucleotides, the CDR3 is TGTGCCAGCAGCTTAAACAGGGTCTCCTACGAGCAGTACTTC. The chain joins TRBV7-8 to TRBJ2-7, with a tentative D call TRBD1 (6 bases). Per germline, CDR1 SGHVS and CDR2 FQNEAQ. Deletions cut 2 bases from V and 0 bases from J, with 8 bases between. CDR3 length: 14 amino acids.

This clonotype was detected many times. The chain carries TRBV5-1 and TRBJ2-7, with 10 bases lining up with TRBD1. Looked up from germline, CDR1 is SGHRS and CDR2 is YFSETQ. The CDR3 covers 14 residues. Losses at the gene ends were 2 bases for V and 6 bases for J; bases not matched to a gene: 5. Here the CDR3 reads CASSFGDRGGEQYF. In nucleotides, the CDR3 is TGCGCCAGCAGCTTCGGGGACAGGGGCGGCGAGCAGTACTTC.

This clonotype was picked up many times. This chain links TRBV5-5 with TRBJ2-7, with D possibly called TRBD1 or TRBD2 (5 bases each). V lost 3 bases, J lost 2 bases, and 12 bases lay in between. The CDR3 runs to 14 residues. Germline V CDR1 and CDR2: SGHKS, YYEKEE (reference sequence). The CDR3 DNA reads TGTGCCAGCAGCTGGGGACCGAGCCCCTACGAGCAGTACTTC. This encodes CASSWGPSPYEQYF.

This clonotype has a count of ten or more. The rearrangement links TRBV7-9 to TRBJ2-3, with D perhaps given as TRBD1 or TRBD2 (6 bases each). Trimming stripped 5 bases from V and 5 bases from J, with 14 bases between. From germline, CDR1 is SEHNR and CDR2 FQNEAQ (reference sequence). The CDR3 has 14 amino acids. The CDR3 loop reads CASSGGGGQDTQYF. CDR3 DNA: TGTGCCAGCAGCGGAGGGGGAGGCCAAGATACGCAGTATTTT.

This clonotype has a count of ten or more. The V gene is TRBV6-5, the J gene TRBJ1-1, with D unclear. Germline V CDR1 and CDR2: MNHEY, SVGAGI. The length of the CDR3 is 14 residues. Between the trimmed V and J ends, which lost 5 bases and 2 bases, there was a span of 12 bases. The CDR3 sequence: CASSRLGINTEAFF. Here the CDR3 DNA reads TGTGCCAGCAGTCGTCTGGGGATTAACACTGAAGCTTTCTTT.

This clonotype was counted at least ten times. The chain carries TRBV9 and TRBJ1-6; no firm D call. Germline V gene lookup returns CDR1 SGDLS and CDR2 YYNGEE. The CDR3 length is 14 residues. Trimming stripped 0 bases from V and 7 bases from J, with 8 bases between. The CDR3 sequence is CASSVAGYNSPLHF. Here the CDR3 DNA reads TGTGCCAGCAGCGTAGCCGGGTACAATTCACCCCTCCACTTT.

This clonotype was seen at least ten times. This chain uses TRBV9 with TRBJ1-1, with D unresolved. Germline CDR1 SGDLS, CDR2 YYNGEE. This CDR3 region has 14 residues. V gave up 4 bases and J gave up 0 bases, with 10 bases separating them. The CDR3: CASSPLRLNTEAFF. CDR3 DNA sequence: TGTGCCAGCAGCCCACTCCGCCTGAACACTGAAGCTTTCTTT.

Ten or more counts support this clonotype. The chain employs TRBV20-1 and TRBJ2-5, with 8 bases matching TRBD1. From germline, CDR1 is DFQATT and CDR2 SNEGSKA (reference sequence). The CDR3 length is 15 residues. Trimming took 2 bases from V and 3 from J; bases not matched to a gene: 8. In nucleotides, the CDR3 is TGCAGTGCTAGACCCGGACAGGGTGGGAAAGAGACCCAGTACTTC. Its protein is CSARPGQGGKETQYF.

At least ten counts were recorded for this clonotype. The chain employs TRBV9 and TRBJ2-3; perhaps TRBD2 as D (7 bases). The CDR3 is 16 residues long. Trimming left V 1 base short and J 2 bases short, with 14 bases between. Germline V gene data show CDR1 as SGDLS and CDR2 as YYNGEE. The CDR3: CASSVRGGRNTDTQYF. Here the CDR3 DNA reads TGTGCCAGCAGCGTAAGGGGGGGGCGTAACACAGATACGCAGTATTTT.

This clonotype was counted ten times or more. The chain employs TRBV2 and TRBJ1-4, with unresolved D. V lost 7 bases and J lost 0, with 12 bases in between. Germline assignment: CDR1 SNHLY and CDR2 FYNNEI. The length of the CDR3 is 15 residues. As DNA, the CDR3 is TGTGCCAGCAAGAGGACCGCTGCAACTAATGAAAAACTGTTTTTT. Its translation: CASKRTAATNEKLFF.

This clonotype was found many times. For the CDR3, the DNA is TGCAGTGCTAGCGGGGGGCTGCCAGATACGCAGTATTTT. Its protein is CSASGGLPDTQYF. This sequence joins TRBV20-1 and TRBJ2-3, with D maybe TRBD2 (7 bases). The CDR3 has 13 residues. Trimming stripped 3 bases from V and 4 bases from J, with 11 bases between. The germline V gene has CDR1 DFQATT and CDR2 SNEGSKA (reference sequence).

This clonotype has at least ten counts. The chain joins TRBV20-1 to TRBJ2-3; D possibly corresponds to TRBD2 (6 bases). V shed 1 base and J shed 1 base, with 12 bases lying between them. The CDR3 covers 15 residues. Germline-derived CDR1 and CDR2 are DFQATT and SNEGSKA (reference sequence). CDR3 protein: CSARGLGLGTDTQYF. The CDR3 nucleotides read TGCAGTGCTAGAGGGCTGGGACTGGGCACAGATACGCAGTATTTT.

The rearrangement links TRBV5-1 to TRBJ2-1; the D gene is possibly TRBD2 (5 bases). V was cut by 3 bases and J by 4 bases, with 11 bases left in between. The CDR3 is 14 amino acids. Germline-derived CDR1 and CDR2 are SGHRS and YFSETQ. The CDR3 loop reads CASSSRDLYNEQFF. CDR3 sequence (DNA): TGCGCCAGCAGCTCCCGGGATTTATACAATGAGCAGTTCTTC. Variable domain in full (rest from reference TRBV5-1 and TRBJ2-1): KAGVTQTPRYLIKTRGQQVTLSCSPISGHRSVSWYQQTPGQGLQFLFEYFSETQRNKGNFPGRFSGRQFSNSRSEMNVSTLELGDSALYLCASSSRDLYNEQFFGPGTRLTVL.

This clonotype was counted at least ten times. The rearrangement links TRBV7-8 to TRBJ2-5; 7 bases fit TRBD1. Looked up from germline, CDR1 is SGHVS and CDR2 is FQNEAQ. V dropped 5 bases and J dropped 4; count of bases not matched to a gene: 4. The CDR3 runs 13 residues. CDR3 in amino acids: CASSRDRSETQYF. In nucleotides, the CDR3 is TGTGCCAGCAGCAGGGACAGATCAGAGACCCAGTACTTC.

This clonotype came up many times. The V gene is TRBV24-1, the J gene TRBJ1-4, with D maybe TRBD1 (5 bases). V lost 4 bases and J 8 bases, leaving 16 bases between the germline ends. Germline CDR1 and CDR2: KGHDR and SFDVKD. The CDR3 length is 15 residues. Written as DNA, the CDR3 is TGTGCCACCAGTGAATCCGGGGCCCGCGGGGAAAAACTGTTTTTT. It codes for CATSESGARGEKLFF.

In this sample, this clonotype turned up many times. The J gene is TRBJ2-1, the V gene TRBV20-1; 12 bases fit TRBD2. This CDR3 comprises 16 residues. V was pared by 0 bases and J by 9 bases, with 9 bases of the junction left unmatched. In germline, CDR1 is DFQATT, CDR2 SNEGSKA (reference sequence). CDR3 sequence reads: CSARDHTSGGYGEQFF. CDR3 DNA: TGCAGTGCTAGAGATCACACTAGCGGGGGGTACGGTGAGCAGTTCTTC.

This clonotype has at least ten counts. This sequence joins TRBV20-1 and TRBJ2-1, with a weak D call TRBD1 (5 bases). CDR1 and CDR2 (germline): DFQATT, SNEGSKA (reference sequence). The CDR3 totals 15 residues. The ends were cut back, 5 bases at V and 6 bases at J, with 20 bases in the middle. CDR3 in amino acids: CSALRRGRGPNEQFF. The CDR3 DNA reads TGCAGTGCTCTGAGAAGGGGTAGGGGCCCCAATGAGCAGTTCTTC.

By frequency in the sample, this clonotype is medium-sized (0.01 to 0.1%). The chain combines TRBV7-2 with TRBJ2-6; D is perhaps TRBD2 (5 bases). Germline V gene lookup returns CDR1 SGHTA and CDR2 FQGNSA. V lost 1 base and J lost 2, with 6 bases in between. This CDR3 is built from 15 residues. Here the CDR3 reads CASSLGGTGANVLTF. The CDR3 bases are TGTGCCAGCAGCTTAGGAGGGACTGGGGCCAACGTCCTGACTTTC.

This clonotype came up once. This chain joins TRBV10-3 and TRBJ2-7, with D possibly being TRBD1 (6 bases). The CDR3 is made up of 15 amino acids. With 6 bases removed from V and 2 bases from J, the gap between germline ends came to 17 bases. CDR1 is ENHRY and CDR2 is SYGVKD in the germline V gene. CDR3 amino acids: CAIRYTVGQTYEQYF. DNA of the CDR3: TGTGCCATCAGGTATACCGTAGGACAGACCTACGAGCAGTACTTC.

There are many counts of this clonotype. CDR3 sequence: CSASSPSGANVLTF. The CDR3 DNA reads as TGCAGTGCTAGCTCGCCCTCTGGGGCCAACGTCCTGACTTTC. V gene TRBV20-1 combines with J gene TRBJ2-6, with no clear D. This CDR3 comprises 14 residues. CDR1 and CDR2 (germline): DFQATT, SNEGSKA (reference sequence). The germline V and J ends were trimmed by 3 bases and 0 bases, with 6 bases remaining between them.

This clonotype came up many times. The CDR3 DNA follows: TGTGCCAGCAGCCGCAGGGGAAGCGAGCAGTACTTC. Translation: CASSRRGSEQYF. The chain couples TRBV7-9 to TRBJ2-7; tentatively, D is TRBD1 (6 bases). Germline V gene data show CDR1 as SEHNR and CDR2 as FQNEAQ (reference sequence). V lost 5 bases and J 6 bases, leaving 11 bases between the germline ends. The CDR3 totals 12 residues.

In this sample, this clonotype turned up many times. The chain carries TRBV5-1 and TRBJ2-2; D not resolved. CDR3 length: 13 residues. CDR1 and CDR2 from the germline V gene are SGHRS and YFSETQ. Trimming stripped 5 bases from V and 4 bases from J, with 9 bases between. CDR3 DNA: TGCGCCAGCAGTCAGGACGGCACCGGGGAGCTGTTTTTT. This codes for CASSQDGTGELFF.

This clonotype showed up many times. V and J are TRBV28 and TRBJ2-7; a weak D match, TRBD1 (5 bases). The V end was cut by 5 bases, the J end by 1 base, with 15 bases between. The CDR3 sequence is 15 residues long. The germline V gene encodes CDR1 MDHEN and CDR2 SYDVKM. CDR3 loop: CASSSLQEESYEQYF. The CDR3 DNA sequence: TGTGCCAGCAGTAGTCTACAGGAAGAATCCTACGAGCAGTACTTC.

This clonotype was recorded many times. The chain has TRBV2 and TRBJ2-3, with TRBD1 matching over 10 bases. The CDR3 has 16 residues. J gave up 3 bases and V 7 bases, and 10 bases lay outside the gene matches. The germline gives CDR1 SNHLY, CDR2 FYNNEI. CDR3 sequence reads: CASMFGDRGRTDTQYF. CDR3 nucleotides: TGTGCCAGCATGTTCGGAGACAGGGGGCGGACAGATACGCAGTATTTT.

As concerns this clonotype: Given a much more abundant clone one base away, this may be a read error. The rearrangement uses TRBV6-1 and TRBJ1-5, with D possibly matching TRBD1 (5 bases). The CDR3 loop spans 15 amino acids. Looked up from germline, CDR1 is MNHNS and CDR2 is SASEGT. The CDR3 spells CSSSRGRHNNQPQHF. CDR3 DNA: TGTTCCAGCAGTCGGGGACGACACAACAATCAGCCCCAGCATTTT.

Remarks on this clonotype: One base away lies a much larger clone, so this may be a sequencing read error. The chain has TRBV5-1 and TRBJ2-1; 11 bases agree with TRBD2. Germline lookup yields CDR1 SGHRS and CDR2 YFSETQ. The CDR3 length is 16 residues. The CDR3 nucleotides read TGCGCCAGCAGCCGGATACTAGCGGGGGATTACAATGAGCAGTTATTC. Its translation is CASSRILAGDYNEQLF.

The rearrangement joins TRBV5-1 to TRBJ2-4; weak D call: TRBD1 (6 bases). V was cut by 5 bases and J by 7 bases, with 19 bases left in between. This CDR3 is built from 15 residues. Looked up from germline, CDR1 is SGHRS and CDR2 is YFSETQ. The CDR3 loop is CASSQSPSQGNIQYF. In DNA form, the CDR3 reads TGCGCCAGCAGTCAAAGTCCCTCCCAGGGGAACATTCAGTACTTC. Using reference TRBV5-1 and TRBJ2-4 for the parts outside the CDR3, the full variable domain is KAGVTQTPRYLIKTRGQQVTLSCSPISGHRSVSWYQQTPGQGLQFLFEYFSETQRNKGNFPGRFSGRQFSNSRSEMNVSTLELGDSALYLCASSQSPSQGNIQYFGAGTRLSVL.

The chain joins TRBV10-3 to TRBJ2-1; either TRBD1 or TRBD2 may supply D (7 bases each). This CDR3 has 14 amino acids. The germline V and J ends were trimmed by 2 bases and 8 bases, with 13 bases remaining between them. The germline V gene has CDR1 ENHRY and CDR2 SYGVKD. The CDR3 region has the DNA TGTGCCATCAGTGAGAGGGGAGGGGGCGATGAGCAGTTCTTC. Amino acid sequence: CAISERGGGDEQFF.